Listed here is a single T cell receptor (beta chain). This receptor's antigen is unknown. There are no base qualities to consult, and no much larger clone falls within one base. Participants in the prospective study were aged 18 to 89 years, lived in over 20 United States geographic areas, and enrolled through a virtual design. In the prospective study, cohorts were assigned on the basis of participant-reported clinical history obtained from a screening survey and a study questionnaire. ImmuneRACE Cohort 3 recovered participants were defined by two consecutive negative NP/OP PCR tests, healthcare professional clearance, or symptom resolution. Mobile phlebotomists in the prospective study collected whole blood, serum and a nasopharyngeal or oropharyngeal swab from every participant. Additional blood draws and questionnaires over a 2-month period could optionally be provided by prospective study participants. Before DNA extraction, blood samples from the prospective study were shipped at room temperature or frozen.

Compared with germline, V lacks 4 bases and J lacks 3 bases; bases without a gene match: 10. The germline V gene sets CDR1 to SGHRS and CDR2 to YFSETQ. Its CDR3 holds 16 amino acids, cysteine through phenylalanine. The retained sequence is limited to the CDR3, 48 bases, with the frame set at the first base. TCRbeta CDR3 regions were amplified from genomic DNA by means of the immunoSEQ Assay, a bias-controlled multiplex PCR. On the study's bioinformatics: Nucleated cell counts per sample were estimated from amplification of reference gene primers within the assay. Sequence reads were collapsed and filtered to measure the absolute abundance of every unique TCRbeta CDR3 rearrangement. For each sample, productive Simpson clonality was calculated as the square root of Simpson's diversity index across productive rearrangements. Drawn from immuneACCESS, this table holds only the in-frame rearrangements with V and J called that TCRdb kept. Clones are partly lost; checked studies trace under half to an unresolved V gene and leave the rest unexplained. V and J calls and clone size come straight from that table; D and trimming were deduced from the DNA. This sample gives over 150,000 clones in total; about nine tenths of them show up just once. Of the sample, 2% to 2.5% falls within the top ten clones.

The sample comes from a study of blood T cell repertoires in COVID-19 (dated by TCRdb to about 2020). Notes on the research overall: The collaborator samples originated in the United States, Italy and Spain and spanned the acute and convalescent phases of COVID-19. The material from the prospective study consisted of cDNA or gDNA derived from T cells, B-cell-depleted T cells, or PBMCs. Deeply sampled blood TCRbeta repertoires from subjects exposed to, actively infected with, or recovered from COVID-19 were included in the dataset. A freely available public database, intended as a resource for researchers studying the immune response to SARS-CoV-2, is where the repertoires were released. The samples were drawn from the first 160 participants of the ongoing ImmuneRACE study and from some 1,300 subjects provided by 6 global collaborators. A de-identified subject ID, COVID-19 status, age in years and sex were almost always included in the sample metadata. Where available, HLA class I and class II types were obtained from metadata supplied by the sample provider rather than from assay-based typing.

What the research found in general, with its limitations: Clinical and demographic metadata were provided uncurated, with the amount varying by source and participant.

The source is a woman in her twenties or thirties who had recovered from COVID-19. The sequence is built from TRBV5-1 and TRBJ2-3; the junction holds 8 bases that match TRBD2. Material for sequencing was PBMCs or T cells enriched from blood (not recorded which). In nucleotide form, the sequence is TGCGCCAGCAGCCCCACAGCCGGGGGGGCGACAGATACGCAGTATTTT. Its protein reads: CASSPTAGGATDTQYF.